This TCR beta chain is drawn from a study of siplizumab effects on memory and regulatory T cells (dated 2019 in TCRdb). Describing the broader study: The study examined how the anti-CD2 antibody siplizumab affects alloreactive T-cell subsets in allogeneic mixed lymphocyte reactions built from human PBMCs.

Sorted unstimulated T cells, along with proliferating T cells recovered from mixed lymphocyte reactions, underwent TCRbeta CDR3 sequencing. Fresh whole blood from around eleven HLA-typed healthy donors served as the source for isolating PBMCs. Unstimulated CD4+ regulatory T cells were FACS-sorted to map the origin of alloreactive clones. The study at large found these results: A naive or memory phenotype could not be assigned to roughly 80-95% of proliferating CD4+ or CD8+ clones. Because sequences at frequencies below about 10^-5 were poorly captured, only a minor fraction of alloreactive clones could be mapped back to unstimulated subsets. Siplizumab significantly lowered the cumulative frequency of alloreactive sequences that could be traced to unstimulated CD4+ memory T cells. In reactions with siplizumab, an average of approximately 69% of mappable alloreactive CD4+ clones were Treg-derived, compared with roughly 26% in control reactions. No functional confirmation was obtained for the suppressive function of proliferating Tregs from siplizumab cultures. Compared with memory T cells, unstimulated naive T cells appeared more diverse, and naive cells seemed to make a substantial contribution to the alloresponse.

Library prep was done by the immunoSEQ multiplex PCR assay. About 10^5 TCR templates per sample were assayed by the deep sequencing platform. Genomic DNA extracted from sorted T cells was the material used for TCRbeta CDR3 sequencing. Per the source publication's procedure: The R programming language was used for clonal analysis of the TCRbeta CDR3 data. Alloreactive CD4+ and CD8+ clones were identified by comparing unstimulated samples to CFSE-low samples taken after the reaction. By matching sequences to the repertoires of sorted unstimulated Treg and non-Treg cells, each alloreactive CD4+ clone was assigned a regulatory or non-regulatory origin. The source is immuneACCESS, and TCRdb retained only in-frame sequences with V and J called. Part of the clones is not carried over; for the studies checked, unresolved V genes explain less than half of this, and the remainder is unexplained. V, J and clone size reflect that table, while D and trimming were determined from the DNA. Counted in this sample were roughly 100,000 clones; over 90% of them appeared once. The leading ten clones occupy 0.55% to 0.7% of the sample.

Based on the germline V gene, the CDR1 and CDR2 sequences are WSHSY and SAAADI. V is clipped by 3 bases and J by 0 bases, and the sequence between their germline boundaries is 13 bases long. From the cysteine through the phenylalanine, the CDR3 covers 16 amino acids. CDR3 DNA is the only sequence kept; it has 48 bases, read in frame from the first base. Worth noting for this clone: No cognate antigen has been identified for it. There are no base qualities to consult, and no much larger clone falls within one base.

Rearrangement joined TRBV10-2 to TRBJ2-3; the D match is possibly TRBD1 or TRBD2, with 5 bases aligned in each. The receptor was isolated from a human donor in good health. The sample comprised Tregs sorted from blood. The DNA sequence follows: TGCGCCAGCAGTGACTTCGGGACGACTAGCACAGATACGCAGTATTTT. This sequence encodes CASSDFGTTSTDTQYF.